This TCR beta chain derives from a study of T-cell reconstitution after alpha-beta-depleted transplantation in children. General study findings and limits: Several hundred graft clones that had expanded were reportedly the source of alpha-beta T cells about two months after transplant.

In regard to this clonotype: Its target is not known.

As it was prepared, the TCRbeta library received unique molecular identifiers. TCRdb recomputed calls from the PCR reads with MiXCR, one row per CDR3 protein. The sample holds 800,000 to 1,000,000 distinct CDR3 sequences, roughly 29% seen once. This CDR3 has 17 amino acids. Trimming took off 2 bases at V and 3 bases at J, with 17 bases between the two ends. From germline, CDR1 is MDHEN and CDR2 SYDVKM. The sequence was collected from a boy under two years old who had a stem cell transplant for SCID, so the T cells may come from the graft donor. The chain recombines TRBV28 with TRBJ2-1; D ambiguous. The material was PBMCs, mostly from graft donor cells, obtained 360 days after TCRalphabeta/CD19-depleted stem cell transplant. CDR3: CASSLLYAETFYNEQFF. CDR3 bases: TGTGCCAGCAGTTTACTTTATGCAGAAACCTTCTACAATGAGCAGTTCTTC.